This T cell receptor beta chain comes out of a study of STAT3 mutations in large granular lymphocyte leukemia (dated by TCRdb to between 2018 and 2020). With respect to the entire study: In roughly half of the longitudinally sequenced T-LGLL patients, canonical activating STAT3 mutations were detected. Over half of the T-LGLL patients were given one or more immunosuppressive therapy regimens, and around two fifths of the treated patients had a hematologic response. Serial deep sequencing of TCRbeta CDR3 and STAT3 was performed in patients with T-cell large granular lymphocyte leukemia to reconstruct clonal hierarchy and dynamics. From an initial cohort of approximately 220 LGL patients, roughly 20 representative T-LGLL cases were chosen for longitudinal sequencing of TCRbeta and STAT3. Two patients with natural killer LGL leukemia were also sequenced longitudinally as controls within the study. For each patient, sequencing was performed at an average of about 4 time points, with a range of 2 to 8 samplings. Here is what the overall study found, with its caveats: The linking of therapy response to changes in TCR clonal burden was complicated by variable intervals between samplings and differing treatment regimens. Persisting codominant clonotypes in some patients meant a small but highly pathogenic clone may have been missed. Because no samples were available when a clone first appeared, clonal expansion had to be inferred from samplings taken at other points. At least one immunodominant TCRbeta clonotype was identified in every T-LGLL patient, and multiple immunodominant subclonotypes were identified in about half of the T-LGLL patients. The burden of the dominant TCR clone was higher than the STAT3 mutant burden in several patients, which suggests that the STAT3 mutation arose secondarily inside a clone that had already expanded. TCR clonotype switching after therapy was observed in about 30% of the 18 patients, and all newly emerging clones were found to be STAT3 wild type.

TCRbeta libraries were sequenced on an Illumina MiSeq, averaging about 41,000 productive templates per sample. The immunoSEQ assay, which uses multiplex PCR amplification, was used to generate TCRbeta CDR3 libraries. The original methods were these. Repertoire diversity was calculated as previously defined, with values near 0 taken to indicate extremely monoclonal samples. TCRdb mirrors the immuneACCESS table, restricted to in-frame sequences. Some clones are absent from its copies; in checked studies, under half trace to an unresolved V gene, and the reason for the others is unknown. From that table come the V and J calls and clone size; the DNA was used to work out D and trimming. For this sample the table gives about 15,000 clones, of which roughly 91% were detected only once. The top ten hold approximately 10% of the sample. V is pared back by 0 bases and J by 5 bases, with 7 bases lying between the germline termini. The germline V gene (reference sequence) supplies CDR1 LNHNV and CDR2 YYDKDF. The CDR3 has 13 amino acids, counting the end cysteine and phenylalanine. CDR3 DNA only is kept here, 39 bases in frame from base 1.

Turning to this clone: There is no known antigen for this receptor. No quality values exist for individual bases; no much larger clone is one base distant.

DNA was extracted from blood mononuclear cells, and the same DNA was used for both TCR and STAT3 sequencing. This clonotype was obtained from a woman in her forties or fifties with T-cell large granular lymphocyte leukemia. Some clones in this sample may be carry-over from other donors' samples. The age is the age at diagnosis. The specimen sequenced was peripheral blood mononuclear cells. This chain is built from TRBV15 and TRBJ1-1; TRBD1 is a possible D gene, resting on 5 matching bases. The nucleotide sequence is TGTGCCACCAGCAGAGAGGACAAAACTGAAGCTTTCTTT. This codes for CATSREDKTEAFF.